This T cell receptor beta chain was profiled in a study of T cell repertoires in cytomegalovirus infection. For the study at large: The public TCR beta signatures pointed to both CMV infection and matching HLA type.

V was shortened by 5 bases and J by 4 bases, with 12 bases between the two germline ends. Germline V gene sequence: CDR1 MNHNY, CDR2 SVGAGI (reference sequence). The CDR3 loop spans 13 amino acids. Regarding the study as a whole: CMV-specific TCR beta clonotypes restricted by HLA-C dominated the ex vivo response. Pooled public TCR beta family frequency picked out CMV carriers with the relevant HLA.

This clonotype was detected once. Its antigen is as yet unknown. TCRdb fed the reads into MiXCR, producing one record per CDR3 protein. The table shows approximately 170,000 distinct CDR3 sequences, with 17% occurring only once. This sequence joins TRBV6-6 and TRBJ2-7; perhaps TRBD1 as D (7 bases). The TCR comes from a human donor in good health (CMV status not recorded). Some clones in this sample may be carry-over from other donors' samples. Sequencing used CD8+ T cells from PBMCs. The chain's CDR3 is CASSGGTDYEQYF. DNA for the CDR3: TGTGCCAGCAGTGGCGGGACAGATTACGAGCAGTACTTC.